This TCR beta chain stems from a study of T cell repertoires in cytomegalovirus infection. This CDR3 comprises 14 residues. Germline V gene data show CDR1 as MGHRA and CDR2 as YSYEKL. Trimming cost V 0 bases and J 8 bases, with 10 bases left between them. As for this clonotype: Its antigen is currently unknown.

TCRdb reprocessed the reads with MiXCR, giving one entry per CDR3 protein. This repertoire shows 110,000 or so distinct CDR3 sequences, roughly 30% found once; its top ten account for approximately 41%. The source was CD8+ T cells from cultured PBMCs, collected from culture after CMV antigen stimulation. The chain recombines TRBV4-1 with TRBJ1-4; D may be TRBD1 (5 bases). The source of this sequence is a human donor in good health (CMV status not recorded). Some clones in this sample may be carry-over from other donors' samples. This CDR3 reads CASSQERRDEKLFF. For the CDR3, the DNA is TGCGCCAGCAGCCAAGAACGGAGGGACGAAAAACTGTTTTTT.